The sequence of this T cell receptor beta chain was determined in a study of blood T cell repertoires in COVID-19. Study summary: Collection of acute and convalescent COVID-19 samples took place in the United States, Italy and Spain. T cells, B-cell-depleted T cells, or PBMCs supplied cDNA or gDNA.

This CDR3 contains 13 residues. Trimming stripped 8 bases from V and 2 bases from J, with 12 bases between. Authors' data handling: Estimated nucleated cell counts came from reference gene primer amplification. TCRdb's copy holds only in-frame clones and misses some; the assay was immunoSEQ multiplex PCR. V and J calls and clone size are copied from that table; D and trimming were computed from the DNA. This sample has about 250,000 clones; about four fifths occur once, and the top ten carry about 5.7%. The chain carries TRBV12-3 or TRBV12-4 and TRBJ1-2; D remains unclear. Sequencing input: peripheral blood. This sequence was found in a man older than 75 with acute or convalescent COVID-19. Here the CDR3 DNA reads TGTGCCAGCGCCGCGACACAGAACTATGGCTACACCTTC. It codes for CASAATQNYGYTF.